A single sample is the source of the 18 T cell receptor beta chains below, sequenced in a study of type 1 and type 2 diabetes patients. The PCR template was genomic DNA. Multiplex PCR with 30 forward and 13 reverse primers amplified the TCR beta CDR3. TCRdb processed the multiplex PCR reads anew with MiXCR; each CDR3 protein has one entry. Of around 300,000 distinct CDR3 sequences in the sample, over 45% were seen once. The sample consisted of peripheral blood mononuclear cells (PBMCs). The receptor source for this set is a young man with type 2 diabetes.

The chain is built from TRBV4-2 and TRBJ1-6; the match to TRBD1 covers 11 bases. The germline gives CDR1 LGHNA, CDR2 YNFKEQ. CDR3 length equals 16 residues. V dropped 0 bases and J dropped 8; count of bases not matched to a gene: 3. This CDR3 reads CASSQELGQGDSPLHF. CDR3 nucleotides: TGTGCCAGCAGCCAAGAACTGGGACAGGGGGATTCACCCCTCCACTTT.

The rearrangement links TRBV7-9 to TRBJ2-1, with D unclear. The CDR3 contains 14 residues. V lost 4 bases, J lost 6 bases, and 13 bases lay in between. CDR1 and CDR2 (germline): SEHNR, FQNEAQ (reference sequence). CDR3 nucleotides: TGTGCCAGCAGCTCCCCGGGTCCGAGCAATGAGCAGTTCTTC. It specifies CASSSPGPSNEQFF. Variable domain in full (rest from reference TRBV7-9 and TRBJ2-1): DTGVSQNPRHKITKRGQNVTFRCDPISEHNRLYWYRQTLGQGPEFLTYFQNEAQLEKSRLLSDRFSAERPKGSFSTLEIQRTEQGDSAMYLCASSSPGPSNEQFFGPGTRLTVL.

This clonotype was observed a few times. The chain combines TRBV7-6 with TRBJ2-2; D possibly corresponds to TRBD1 (5 bases). V was clipped by 3 bases and J by 2 bases, with 10 bases between them. Germline V gene sequence: CDR1 SGHVS, CDR2 FNYEAQ. The CDR3 spans 15 residues. CDR3 protein: CASSLLDTNTGELFF. CDR3 coding DNA: TGTGCCAGCAGCTTGCTGGACACAAACACCGGGGAGCTGTTTTTT.

The chain combines TRBV28 with TRBJ1-2; D unclear. Trimming stripped 1 base from V and 8 bases from J, with 8 bases between. This CDR3 region has 12 residues. Germline loops: CDR1 MDHEN, CDR2 SYDVKM. The CDR3, as DNA: TGTGCCAGCAGTTTATCCGACAACGGCTACACCTTC. Protein sequence: CASSLSDNGYTF.

The chain employs TRBV20-1 and TRBJ1-2, with 7 nucleotides matching TRBD1. V trimming: 8 bases; J trimming: 2 bases; junction bases outside the gene matches: 17. The CDR3 sequence is 16 residues long. Germline loops: CDR1 DFQATT, CDR2 SNEGSKA (reference sequence). In DNA form, the CDR3 reads TGCAGTACCCTAAGGAGTAAGCAGGGGGTCAACTATGGCTACACCTTC. It codes for CSTLRSKQGVNYGYTF.

The CDR3 spells CASMRLATDTQYF. As DNA, the CDR3 is TGTGCCAGCATGAGGTTGGCCACAGATACGCAGTATTTT. This rearrangement joins TRBV9 to TRBJ2-3; D is undetermined. The CDR3 extends over 13 amino acids. V gave up 6 bases and J gave up 2 bases, with 10 bases separating them. CDR1 is SGDLS and CDR2 is YYNGEE in the germline V gene.

In its sample, this clonotype was seen a few times. The chain recombines TRBV19 with TRBJ1-5; no reliable D call. Germline V gene sequence: CDR1 LNHDA, CDR2 SQIVND (reference sequence). The CDR3 is 13 residues long. V lost 4 bases, J lost 6 bases, and 10 bases lay in between. DNA for the CDR3: TGTGCCAGTAGTACCCCCTTACGTCAGCCCCAGCATTTT. This sequence encodes CASSTPLRQPQHF.

This clonotype came up a few times. The V and J genes are TRBV19 and TRBJ2-2, with 7 bases fitting TRBD1. V lost 5 bases to trimming and J lost 7 bases; unmatched junction nucleotides: 4. The V gene's germline CDR1 is LNHDA and CDR2 SQIVND (reference sequence). The CDR3 consists of 13 residues. The CDR3: CASSRQGGGELFF. The CDR3 DNA is TGTGCCAGTAGTCGACAGGGCGGCGGGGAGCTGTTTTTT.

This clonotype was counted ten times or more. For the CDR3, the DNA is TGCGCCAGCAGTGATGTGGGGTTTACGAACACTGAAGCTTTCTTT. It specifies CASSDVGFTNTEAFF. This rearrangement joins TRBV10-1 to TRBJ1-1; D is unresolved. The CDR3 has 15 residues. Per germline, CDR1 WNHNN and CDR2 SYGVQD (reference sequence). Trimming took 3 bases from V and 1 from J, leaving 12 bases between them.

The V and J genes are TRBV28 and TRBJ2-5; possibly TRBD1 for D (6 bases). Germline lookup yields CDR1 MDHEN and CDR2 SYDVKM. The CDR3 extends over 16 amino acids. Trimming stripped 3 bases from V and 2 bases from J, with 16 bases between. The CDR3 DNA follows: TGTGCCAGCAGTTTCGCCTCAGGGGTTCAGCAAGAGACCCAGTACTTC. Translation: CASSFASGVQQETQYF. Based on the CDR3 plus reference TRBV28 and TRBJ2-5, the full variable domain is DVKVTQSSRYLVKRTGEKVFLECVQDMDHENMFWYRQDPGLGLRLIYFSYDVKMKEKGDIPEGYSVSREKKERFSLILESASTNQTSMYLCASSFASGVQQETQYFGPGTRLLVL.

This chain joins TRBV6-6 and TRBJ1-2, with TRBD1 matching 7 bases. This CDR3 is built from 12 residues. Germline CDR1 is MNHNY and CDR2 is SVGAGI (reference sequence). J lost 4 bases, V lost 11 bases, and 7 bases had no gene match. CDR3 nucleotide sequence: TGTGCCGGGGGGGACAGCCGCTATGGCTACACCTTC. Translating it yields CAGGDSRYGYTF.

The chain is built from TRBV19 and TRBJ2-1; a weak D match, TRBD2 (7 bases). The CDR3 has 13 residues. Germline CDR1 and CDR2: LNHDA and SQIVND (reference sequence). The V gene lost 9 bases and the J gene lost 6 bases, with 15 bases spanning the gap. CDR3 nucleotides: TGTGCCAGCGCTCAAGGGGGGGTCAATGAGCAGTTCTTC. Its translation is CASAQGGVNEQFF.

The V and J genes are TRBV7-6 and TRBJ1-6; D not certain. In germline, CDR1 is SGHVS, CDR2 FNYEAQ. The ends were cut back, 5 bases at V and 6 bases at J, with 11 bases in the middle. The CDR3 contains 14 residues. The CDR3 here is CASSRRASNSPLHF. The CDR3 region has the DNA TGTGCCAGCAGCCGTCGAGCAAGTAATTCACCCCTCCACTTT.

V gene TRBV9 combines with J gene TRBJ2-5; 7 bases align to TRBD1. There are 15 residues in the CDR3. Germline CDR1 SGDLS, CDR2 YYNGEE. The V segment lost 3 bases and the J segment 4 bases; nucleotides outside the gene matches: 9. The CDR3 bases are TGTGCCAGCAGCGAAGGTTGGGCAGGGGGAGAGACCCAGTACTTC. Its protein product is CASSEGWAGGETQYF.

The CDR3, as DNA: TGTGCCAGCAGCGTAGGGGACCGATCCTACGAGCAGTACTTC. Its protein is CASSVGDRSYEQYF. This chain connects TRBV9 to TRBJ2-7; D is possibly TRBD1 or TRBD2 (5 bases each). Germline V gene lookup returns CDR1 SGDLS and CDR2 YYNGEE. The V and J ends lost 0 bases and 1 base respectively, with 8 bases between them. The CDR3 spans 14 residues.

In DNA, the CDR3 is TGTGCCATCAGTGAGATTAGACTAGCGGTTGACAATGAGCAGTTCTTC. Amino acids: CAISEIRLAVDNEQFF. The V call is TRBV10-3, the J call TRBJ2-1, with 9 bases fitting TRBD2. The CDR3 is 16 residues long. Germline V gene lookup returns CDR1 ENHRY and CDR2 SYGVKD. V shed 2 bases and J 5 bases; nucleotides not matched to a gene: 7.

The V and J genes are TRBV29-1 and TRBJ1-1; tentative D call: TRBD1 (5 bases). The CDR3 consists of 17 residues. Germline loops: CDR1 SQVTM, CDR2 ANQGSEA. Trimming removed 3 bases at V and 3 bases at J, with 23 bases between. CDR3 sequence: CSVDGMAGSIFDTEAFF. DNA of the CDR3: TGCAGCGTTGATGGGATGGCAGGGTCGATATTCGACACTGAAGCTTTCTTT.

V is TRBV10-2 and J is TRBJ1-2; TRBD1 matches 12 bases. The CDR3 runs to 15 residues. Germline CDR1 WSHSY, CDR2 SAAADI. Trimming removed 4 bases from V and 8 bases from J; junction bases left unmatched: 8. CDR3 DNA sequence: TGCGCCAGCAGTGGTCCGGGACAGGGGGCGCAAGGCTACACCTTC. It yields the protein CASSGPGQGAQGYTF.